These 29 T cell receptor beta chains originate from one sample sequenced in a study of blood T cell repertoires in COVID-19. Using immunoSEQ multiplex PCR, the repertoire was profiled, and TCRdb retains in-frame clones only, with some absent. The sample yields about 140,000 clones, 87% seen once. Specimen: peripheral blood. Source of these receptors: a human donor in a cohort sampled during active COVID-19.

The chain has TRBV9 and TRBJ2-1; no clear D gene. Per the germline V gene, CDR1 is SGDLS and CDR2 is YYNGEE. V gave up 4 bases and J gave up 4 bases, with 15 bases separating them. This CDR3 has 15 amino acids. The CDR3 sequence is CASSPTVVMYNEQFF. Here the CDR3 DNA reads TGTGCCAGCAGCCCAACGGTGGTCATGTACAATGAGCAGTTCTTC.

The chain has TRBV12-3 or TRBV12-4 and TRBJ1-2; D remains ambiguous. CDR3 size: 13 residues. The germline V and J ends were trimmed by 5 bases and 5 bases, with 12 bases remaining between them. The CDR3 loop reads CASSTTLSYGYTF. CDR3 DNA: TGTGCCAGCAGTACGACACTGTCGTATGGCTACACCTTC.

The V call is TRBV4-1, the J call TRBJ2-3; D not certain. Germline values: CDR1 MGHRA, CDR2 YSYEKL. The CDR3 extends over 16 amino acids. V lost 0 bases, J lost 3 bases, and 13 bases lay in between. The CDR3 coding sequence is TGCGCCAGCAGCCAAGAAGACACCCGAGAAACAGATACGCAGTATTTT. Translated, it gives CASSQEDTRETDTQYF.

The V gene is TRBV3-1 (or the pseudogene TRBV3-2), the J gene TRBJ2-4; possible D gene TRBD2, 5 bases. V was cut by 0 bases and J by 5 bases, with 11 bases left in between. CDR1 is LGHDT, CDR2 YNNKEL, per germline (reference sequence). This CDR3 contains 15 residues. The CDR3 DNA follows: TGTGCCAGCAGCCAAGATCCCACACTAGAAAACATTCAGTACTTC. Translated, it gives CASSQDPTLENIQYF.

The CDR3 sequence: CASSLTSGGASSSYEQYF. CDR3 DNA sequence: TGTGCCAGCAGCCTTACTAGCGGGGGCGCGTCAAGCTCCTACGAGCAGTACTTC. V is TRBV7-6 and J is TRBJ2-7, with TRBD2 identical over 11 bases. Trimming cost V 5 bases and J 0 bases; bases outside gene matches: 12. The V gene's germline CDR1 is SGHVS and CDR2 FNYEAQ. This CDR3 region has 18 residues.

The chain carries TRBV4-2 and TRBJ1-4; 7 nucleotides agree with TRBD1. Looked up from germline, CDR1 is LGHNA and CDR2 is YNFKEQ. V shed 5 bases and J 7 bases; nucleotides not matched to a gene: 13. This CDR3 spans 16 amino acids. CDR3 DNA: TGTGCCAGCAGCGAAGTAGGGAGACAGGGTACTGAAAAACTGTTTTTT. Its protein is CASSEVGRQGTEKLFF.

V and J are TRBV4-1 and TRBJ2-7, with D possibly being TRBD2 (5 bases). Germline assignment: CDR1 MGHRA and CDR2 YSYEKL. The CDR3 sequence is 16 residues long. The V gene lost 3 bases and the J gene lost 0 bases, with 15 bases spanning the gap. CDR3 residues: CASSQGDIFLSYEQYF. The CDR3 DNA is TGCGCCAGCAGCCAGGGAGACATATTTCTCTCCTACGAGCAGTACTTC.

This clone has just a few counts. The chain uses TRBV6-1 and TRBJ1-2; unclear D gene. The CDR3 spans 14 residues. V was clipped by 3 bases and J by 1 base, with 9 bases between them. Germline CDR1 reads MNHNS; CDR2 reads SASEGT. DNA of the CDR3: TGTGCCAGCAGTGAGGCCAGCGTTAACTATGGCTACACCTTC. This encodes CASSEASVNYGYTF.

The genes are TRBV30 and TRBJ2-5; 9 bases align to TRBD2. Germline V CDR1 and CDR2: GTSNPN, SVGIG (reference sequence). The junction had 10 bases not matched to a gene; V was cut back by 4 bases and J by 4 bases. The CDR3 is made up of 15 amino acids. The DNA of the CDR3 is TGTGCCTGGATGAACCGGCGGGGGGGCCCAGAGACCCAGTACTTC. Translation gives CAWMNRRGGPETQYF.

This rearrangement joins TRBV6-2 or TRBV6-3 to TRBJ2-7; possible D gene TRBD2, 7 bases. In germline, CDR1 is MNHEY, CDR2 SVGEGT. CDR3 length equals 15 residues. V shed 2 bases and J shed 2 bases, with 13 bases lying between them. CDR3 DNA sequence: TGTGCCAGCAGTTACCGGGGGGCGACGACCTACGAGCAGTACTTC. Its protein is CASSYRGATTYEQYF.

The chain joins TRBV9 to TRBJ2-2; 11 bases are a match to TRBD2. Germline V CDR1 and CDR2: SGDLS, YYNGEE. J lost 2 bases, V lost 0 bases, and 6 bases had no gene match. The CDR3 loop spans 18 amino acids. CDR3 in amino acids: CASSVGASGGLNTGELFF. The DNA for the CDR3 is TGTGCCAGCAGCGTAGGAGCTAGCGGGGGGCTAAACACCGGGGAGCTGTTTTTT.

This chain connects TRBV29-1 to TRBJ2-7, with a tentative D call TRBD2 (5 bases). V lost 4 bases and J lost 0, with 13 bases in between. The CDR3 consists of 14 residues. Germline values: CDR1 SQVTM, CDR2 ANQGSEA. CDR3 in amino acids: CSVAPVASSYEQYF. DNA for the CDR3: TGCAGCGTTGCCCCGGTAGCGAGCTCCTACGAGCAGTACTTC.

The V and J genes are TRBV5-1 and TRBJ2-2; D might be TRBD1 (5 bases). V gave up 1 base and J gave up 2 bases, with 12 bases separating them. Germline lookup yields CDR1 SGHRS and CDR2 YFSETQ. CDR3 size: 16 residues. CDR3 sequence reads: CASSLPGRANTGELFF. The CDR3 DNA reads TGCGCCAGCAGCTTGCCTGGCAGGGCCAACACCGGGGAGCTGTTTTTT.

This chain links TRBV28 with TRBJ2-7; possible D gene TRBD2, 5 bases. Germline V gene lookup returns CDR1 MDHEN and CDR2 SYDVKM. V lost 6 bases, J lost 3 bases, and 15 bases lay in between. The CDR3 consists of 14 residues. The CDR3 DNA is TGTGCCAGCAGCCCGGGGAGTGGTTTCTACGAGCAGTACTTC. Residues: CASSPGSGFYEQYF.

The V gene is TRBV5-1, the J gene TRBJ2-2, with D maybe TRBD1 (5 bases). Germline-derived CDR1 and CDR2 are SGHRS and YFSETQ. The V end was cut by 0 bases, the J end by 7 bases, with 10 bases between. This CDR3 has 14 amino acids. CDR3 sequence (DNA): TGCGCCAGCAGCTTGGCCGGGCAGGGCGGGGAGCTGTTTTTT. Its translation: CASSLAGQGGELFF.

The V gene is TRBV7-3, the J gene TRBJ2-3, with 8 nucleotides matching TRBD2. The CDR3 runs to 17 residues. Germline CDR1 SGHTA, CDR2 FQGTGA. V lost 1 base to trimming and J lost 5 bases; unmatched junction nucleotides: 11. CDR3 loop: CASSLRLYGRAKDTQYF. CDR3 DNA sequence: TGTGCCAGCAGCTTAAGACTTTACGGGAGGGCCAAAGATACGCAGTATTTT.

The chain recombines TRBV11-3 with TRBJ2-7, with D perhaps TRBD1 (6 bases). The germline CDR1 and CDR2 sequences are SGHNT and YENEEA. This CDR3 comprises 15 residues. V was pared by 5 bases and J by 2 bases, with 16 bases between. The chain's CDR3 is CASSPGQSETYEQYF. The DNA for the CDR3 is TGTGCCAGCAGCCCAGGACAGTCAGAAACCTACGAGCAGTACTTC.

The chain recombines TRBV19 with TRBJ2-1; 9 bases match TRBD2. From germline, CDR1 is LNHDA and CDR2 SQIVND (reference sequence). The CDR3 length is 15 residues. The V and J ends lost 5 bases and 6 bases, in that order; junction bases with no gene match: 8. The CDR3 loop is CASSPRLAVLNEQFF. CDR3 sequence (DNA): TGTGCCAGTAGTCCGAGACTAGCGGTACTCAATGAGCAGTTCTTC.

This rearrangement joins TRBV9 to TRBJ1-2, with D possibly matching TRBD1 (5 bases). CDR3 size: 15 residues. CDR1 is SGDLS, CDR2 YYNGEE, per germline. V was cut by 3 bases and J by 7 bases, with 19 bases left in between. CDR3 DNA sequence: TGTGCCAGCAGCGACCCACAGGCCAGGAGGGTTGGCTACACCTTC. Protein sequence: CASSDPQARRVGYTF.

V gene TRBV7-3 combines with J gene TRBJ2-1, with D possibly matching TRBD2 (6 bases). Trimming took off 5 bases at V and 9 bases at J, with 17 bases between the two ends. In germline, CDR1 is SGHTA, CDR2 FQGTGA. The CDR3 covers 14 residues. CDR3 in amino acids: CASSPQAGLGEQFF. The CDR3 DNA is TGTGCCAGCAGCCCACAGGCGGGGTTAGGTGAGCAGTTCTTC.

The V and J genes are TRBV7-9 and TRBJ1-2; 7 bases map to TRBD1. V gave up 0 bases and J gave up 4 bases; unmatched junction bases: 5. This CDR3 is built from 15 residues. CDR1 SEHNR and CDR2 FQNEAQ come from the germline V gene (reference sequence). The CDR3 loop is CASSLAWDSGYGYTF. The DNA for the CDR3 is TGTGCCAGCAGCTTAGCTTGGGACAGCGGCTATGGCTACACCTTC.

This chain links TRBV28 with TRBJ1-1; a possible D gene is TRBD1 (6 bases). Trimming cost V 3 bases and J 5 bases, with 7 bases left between them. The length of the CDR3 is 12 residues. Germline V gene sequence: CDR1 MDHEN, CDR2 SYDVKM. DNA of the CDR3: TGTGCCAGCAGTTTTAGGGGGACTGAAGCTTTCTTT. This sequence encodes CASSFRGTEAFF.

The V and J genes are TRBV10-3 and TRBJ2-1, with 11 bases fitting TRBD2. The CDR3 has 17 residues. Germline loops: CDR1 ENHRY, CDR2 SYGVKD. With V trimmed by 4 bases and J by 6 bases, 11 bases remained unmatched. This CDR3 reads CAISVPLAGGLGNEQFF. The CDR3 DNA is TGTGCCATCAGTGTACCCCTAGCGGGAGGACTGGGCAATGAGCAGTTCTTC.

V is TRBV5-1 and J is TRBJ2-7; 8 nucleotides agree with TRBD1. V was clipped by 0 bases and J by 1 base; unmatched bases: 3. CDR3 length: 15 amino acids. Germline loops: CDR1 SGHRS, CDR2 YFSETQ. The CDR3, as DNA: TGCGCCAGCAGCTTGGGTGGGACAGGATCCTACGAGCAGTACTTC. Its translation is CASSLGGTGSYEQYF.

V gene TRBV5-1 combines with J gene TRBJ2-2; D is perhaps TRBD1 (5 bases). Germline V CDR1 and CDR2: SGHRS, YFSETQ. The CDR3 is made up of 16 amino acids. The V and J ends lost 4 bases and 6 bases respectively, with 19 bases between them. The CDR3 spells CASSVKGLNNAGELFF. CDR3 DNA: TGCGCCAGCAGCGTCAAGGGGCTTAATAACGCCGGGGAGCTGTTTTTT.

As DNA, the CDR3 is TGTGCCAGCTCACCAAGGAGGGAGGCGACTGAAGCTTTCTTT. Translated: CASSPRREATEAFF. The chain joins TRBV18 to TRBJ1-1; unclear D gene. The V and J ends lost 2 bases and 5 bases respectively, with 12 bases between them. Germline-derived CDR1 and CDR2 are KGHSH and LQKENI. The CDR3 runs 14 residues.

The CDR3 reads CASSWGQVTYEQYF. In nucleotides, the CDR3 is TGTGCCAGCAGCTGGGGACAGGTTACCTACGAGCAGTACTTC. This chain joins TRBV5-6 and TRBJ2-7; 8 bases match TRBD1. The CDR3 extends over 14 amino acids. Unmatched junction bases numbered 4, after V lost 3 bases and J lost 2 bases. CDR1 SGHDT and CDR2 YYEEEE come from the germline V gene.

This rearrangement joins TRBV27 to TRBJ2-7, with D unresolved. This CDR3 has 13 residues. The germline V gene encodes CDR1 MNHEY and CDR2 SMNVEV (reference sequence). Deletions cut 6 bases from V and 0 bases from J, with 9 bases between. The CDR3 sequence is CASSLGPSYEQYF. For the CDR3, the DNA is TGTGCCAGCAGCCTTGGGCCCTCCTACGAGCAGTACTTC.

The J gene is TRBJ2-5, the V gene TRBV9, with 15 bases that match TRBD2. The CDR3 has 17 residues. The V gene's germline CDR1 is SGDLS and CDR2 YYNGEE. V shed 3 bases, J shed 5 bases, and the junction held 8 bases outside the gene matches. In DNA form, the CDR3 reads TGTGCCAGCAGCGGAGGACTAGCGGGGGGGCCAGTGGAGACCCAGTACTTC. Amino acids: CASSGGLAGGPVETQYF.